Each of the 3 T cell receptor beta chains below was sequenced from the same sample in a study of somatic mutations in cytotoxic T cells in rheumatoid arthritis. Produced via immunoSEQ multiplex PCR; TCRdb's table is partial and in-frame only. Of 5,500 to 9,000 clones in the sample, approximately 55% were seen once. Sequencing used CD8+ T cells sorted from blood. Receptor source: a woman in her forties in good health.

This chain uses TRBV29-1 with TRBJ2-7; TRBD2 matches at 13 bases. This CDR3 is built from 16 residues. V was pared by 6 bases and J by 5 bases, with 13 bases of the junction left unmatched. Germline CDR1 reads SQVTM; CDR2 reads ANQGSEA. The CDR3 DNA sequence: TGCAGCGTGGCAGGACTAGCGGGAGCCCAACGGAACGAGCAGTACTTC. Translation gives CSVAGLAGAQRNEQYF.

J is TRBJ2-1 and V is TRBV9; D remains ambiguous. Germline loops: CDR1 SGDLS, CDR2 YYNGEE. V was pared by 7 bases and J by 7 bases, with 18 bases between. The CDR3 runs 14 residues. The CDR3 loop reads CASEKQVGINEQFF. As DNA, the CDR3 is TGTGCCAGCGAAAAACAAGTCGGTATTAATGAGCAGTTCTTC.

The chain carries TRBV7-9 and TRBJ2-7; 12 nucleotides match TRBD1. In germline, CDR1 is SEHNR, CDR2 FQNEAQ (reference sequence). The J segment lost 4 bases and the V segment lost 4 bases, leaving 11 bases of the junction unmatched. CDR3 length equals 17 residues. CDR3 amino acids: CASSSLLGTGGGYEQYF. The CDR3 nucleotides read TGTGCCAGCAGCTCACTACTTGGGACAGGGGGCGGATACGAGCAGTACTTC.